This is a list of T cell receptor beta chains from one sample in a study of cytomegalovirus exposure and HLA in healthy donors. Profiled with immunoSEQ multiplex PCR; TCRdb holds only in-frame clones, not every one. The sample lists about 160,000 clones; over 65% were seen once. Sequenced: PBMCs. All receptors derive from a female donor in good health and CMV-seronegative. Each CDR3 is given with its conserved first and last residue.

V	CDR3
TRBV6-1	CASSLWTDTNQPQHF
TRBV2	CASSESGEQYF
TRBV7-2	CASSFSTGQYEQYF
TRBV19	CASSIAGEQFF
TRBV9	CASSAYQGARTDTQYF
TRBV7-9	CASSPLWRLQGGTEQFF
TRBV6-5	CASSYSSPPSTDTQYF
TRBV7-6	CASSPRTSGDTQYF
TRBV5-1	CASSITGTSTGELFF
TRBV7-2	CASSFRQSDTQYF
TRBV9	CASSGSDYGYTF
TRBV9	CASSVDVGGDTQYF
TRBV7-2	CASSPSTSGAQGEQYF
TRBV9	CASSVSAGQNTGELFF
TRBV27	CASSLATSAGGYEQYF
TRBV28	CASSLSGRDSYEQYF
TRBV5-6	CASSLPRQGYGYTF